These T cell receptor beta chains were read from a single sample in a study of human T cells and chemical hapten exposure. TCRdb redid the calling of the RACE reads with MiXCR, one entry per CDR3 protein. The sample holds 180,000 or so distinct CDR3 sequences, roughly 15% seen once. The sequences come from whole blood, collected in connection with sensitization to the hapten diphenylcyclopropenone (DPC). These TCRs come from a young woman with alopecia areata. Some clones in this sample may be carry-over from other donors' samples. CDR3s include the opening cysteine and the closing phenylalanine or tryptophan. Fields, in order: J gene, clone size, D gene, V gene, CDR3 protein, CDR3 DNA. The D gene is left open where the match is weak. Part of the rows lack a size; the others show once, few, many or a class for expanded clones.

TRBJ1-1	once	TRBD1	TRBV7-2	CASSTGDRGRNEAFF	TGTGCCAGCAGCACAGGGGACAGGGGGCGAAATGAAGCTTTCTTT
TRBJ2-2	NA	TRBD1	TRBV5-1	CASKTGANTGELFF	TGCGCCAGCAAGACAGGGGCGAACACCGGGGAGCTGTTTTTT
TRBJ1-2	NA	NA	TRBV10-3	CAIRPDSIYGYTF	TGTGCCATCAGACCCGACAGCATCTATGGCTACACCTTC
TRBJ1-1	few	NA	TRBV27	CASSPATAPNTEAFF	TGTGCCAGCAGTCCCGCGACAGCCCCGAACACTGAAGCTTTCTTT
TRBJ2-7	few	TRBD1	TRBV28	CASSNSDRGRNEQYF	TGTGCCAGCAGTAATTCGGACAGGGGGCGGAACGAGCAGTACTTC
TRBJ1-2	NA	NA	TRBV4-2	CASSQDRDGYGYTF	TGTGCCAGCAGCCAAGACAGGGACGGCTATGGCTACACCTTC
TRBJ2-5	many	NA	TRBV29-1	CSVGTGPQETQYF	TGCAGCGTTGGGACCGGGCCCCAAGAGACCCAGTACTTC
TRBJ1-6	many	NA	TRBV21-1	CAISNNSPLHF	TGTGCCATCTCGAATAATTCACCCCTCCACTTT
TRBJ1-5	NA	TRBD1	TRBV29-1	CSVLWTGYSNQPQHF	TGCAGCGTCCTCTGGACAGGCTATAGCAATCAGCCCCAGCATTTT
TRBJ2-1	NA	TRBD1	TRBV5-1	CASSLVHRGSYNEQFF	TGCGCCAGCAGCCTCGTTCACAGGGGCTCCTACAATGAGCAGTTCTTC
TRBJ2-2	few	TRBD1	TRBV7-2	CASSLMGQGASGELFF	TGTGCCAGCAGCTTAATGGGACAGGGGGCGAGCGGGGAGCTGTTTTTT
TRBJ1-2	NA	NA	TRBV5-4	CASTTGLQPSGYTF	TGTGCCAGCACCACGGGCCTTCAGCCGAGTGGCTACACCTTC
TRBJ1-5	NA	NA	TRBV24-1	CATSERSGQPQHF	TGTGCCACCAGTGAACGCAGCGGGCAGCCCCAGCATTTT
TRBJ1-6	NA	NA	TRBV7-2	CASSLGSVGKPLHF	TGTGCCAGCAGCTTAGGGTCAGTCGGCAAACCCCTCCACTTT
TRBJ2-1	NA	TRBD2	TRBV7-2	CASSLLTSGSYNEQFF	TGTGCCAGCAGCTTACTTACTAGCGGATCGTACAATGAGCAGTTCTTC
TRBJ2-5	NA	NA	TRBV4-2	CASSQDLSERREETQYF	TGTGCCAGCAGCCAAGACTTAAGCGAGAGGAGAGAAGAGACCCAGTACTTC
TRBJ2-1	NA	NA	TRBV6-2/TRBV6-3	CASNDNNNEQFF	TGTGCCAGCAATGACAACAACAATGAGCAGTTCTTC
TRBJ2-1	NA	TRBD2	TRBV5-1	CASRVSGLAGMYNEQFF	TGCGCCAGCAGGGTGAGCGGACTAGCGGGAATGTACAATGAGCAGTTCTTC
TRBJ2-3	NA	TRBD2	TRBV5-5	CASSLAPAGGRDTQYF	TGTGCCAGCAGCTTGGCCCCAGCGGGGGGGCGAGATACGCAGTATTTT
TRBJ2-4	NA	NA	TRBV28	CASSSPGRTNKNIQYF	TGTGCCAGCAGTTCTCCAGGGAGGACTAACAAAAACATTCAGTACTTC
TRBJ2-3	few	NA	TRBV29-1	CSVKGSLTDTQYF	TGCAGCGTGAAGGGGTCCCTCACAGATACGCAGTATTTT
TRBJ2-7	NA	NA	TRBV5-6	CASSTPELVLYEQYF	TGTGCCAGCAGCACGCCGGAGCTGGTACTCTACGAGCAGTACTTC
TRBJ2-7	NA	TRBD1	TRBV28	CASSITGVPYEQYF	TGTGCCAGCAGCATAACAGGGGTGCCCTACGAGCAGTACTTC
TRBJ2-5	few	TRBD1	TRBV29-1	CSVAVGTGGPETQYF	TGCAGCGTGGCCGTAGGGACAGGGGGTCCAGAGACCCAGTACTTC
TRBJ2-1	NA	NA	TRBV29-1	CSVETGWNEQFF	TGCAGCGTTGAGACGGGATGGAATGAGCAGTTCTTC
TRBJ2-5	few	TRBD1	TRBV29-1	CSVNGQGGETQYF	TGCAGCGTGAATGGACAGGGCGGCGAGACCCAGTACTTC
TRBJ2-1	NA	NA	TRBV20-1	CSARGLRGRMGLNEQFF	TGCAGTGCTAGAGGGCTTCGAGGGAGGATGGGACTCAATGAGCAGTTCTTC
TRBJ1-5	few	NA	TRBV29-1	CSVSEGGGSNQPQHF	TGCAGCGTTAGTGAGGGCGGAGGCAGCAATCAGCCCCAGCATTTT
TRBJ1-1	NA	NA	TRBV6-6	CASGRDNTEAFF	TGTGCCAGCGGACGGGATAACACTGAAGCTTTCTTT
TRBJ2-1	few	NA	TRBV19	CASSFSARGEQFF	TGTGCCAGTAGTTTTTCTGCTAGGGGTGAGCAGTTCTTC
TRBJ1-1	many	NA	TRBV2	CASTPTVMNTEAFF	TGTGCCAGCACTCCGACCGTCATGAACACTGAAGCTTTCTTT
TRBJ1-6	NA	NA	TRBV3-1	CASNRAQNSPLHF	TGTGCCAGCAACCGCGCTCAAAATTCACCCCTCCACTTT
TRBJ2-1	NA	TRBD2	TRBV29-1	CSVSRTSGVNEQFF	TGCAGCGTTTCTCGGACTAGCGGAGTCAATGAGCAGTTCTTC
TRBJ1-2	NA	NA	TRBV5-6	CASRPTANYGYTF	TGTGCCAGCAGGCCCACAGCTAACTATGGCTACACCTTC
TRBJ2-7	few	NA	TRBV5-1	CASSVRDSSYEQYF	TGCGCCAGCAGCGTAAGAGACAGCTCCTACGAGCAGTACTTC
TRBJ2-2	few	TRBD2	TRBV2	CASSQRGLAGNTGELFF	TGTGCCAGCAGCCAGAGGGGACTAGCGGGGAACACCGGGGAGCTGTTTTTT
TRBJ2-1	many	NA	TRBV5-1	CASSALPSGSYNEQFF	TGCGCCAGCAGCGCCCTCCCGTCTGGATCCTACAATGAGCAGTTCTTC
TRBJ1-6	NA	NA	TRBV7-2	CASGANSYNSPLHF	TGTGCCAGTGGGGCAAACTCCTATAATTCACCCCTCCACTTT
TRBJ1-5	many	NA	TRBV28	CASSGGAVSNQPQHF	TGTGCCAGCAGTGGGGGGGCGGTTTCCAATCAGCCCCAGCATTTT
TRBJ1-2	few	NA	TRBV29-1	CSVDTRGYGYTF	TGCAGCGTTGATACCCGGGGCTATGGCTACACCTTC
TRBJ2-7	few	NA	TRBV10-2	CACGGPSASYEQYF	TGCGCCTGCGGGGGCCCTAGCGCCTCCTACGAGCAGTACTTC
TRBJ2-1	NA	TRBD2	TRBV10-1	CASSPAGGSYNEQFF	TGCGCCAGCAGTCCAGCGGGAGGGTCCTACAATGAGCAGTTCTTC
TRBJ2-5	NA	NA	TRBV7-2	CASSLGLGAGTRETQYF	TGTGCCAGCAGCTTAGGACTCGGTGCGGGGACCCGTGAGACCCAGTACTTC
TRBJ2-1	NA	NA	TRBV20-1	CRARDPNRYDPALAVTYNEQFF	TGCAGGGCTAGAGACCCGAACCGTTATGACCCAGCGTTGGCGGTTACCTACAATGAGCAGTTCTTC
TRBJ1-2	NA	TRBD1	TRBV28	CASRSGQDYGYTF	TGTGCCAGCAGGAGCGGACAGGATTATGGCTACACCTTC
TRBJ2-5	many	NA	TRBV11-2	CASSLGLGKPQETQYF	TGTGCCAGCAGCTTAGGCCTGGGTAAACCCCAAGAGACCCAGTACTTC
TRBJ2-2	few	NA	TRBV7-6	CASSLGTTRAELFF	TGTGCCAGCAGCTTAGGGACTACGCGGGCCGAGCTGTTTTTT